This T cell receptor beta chain was captured by sequencing in a study of graft-versus-host responses after intestinal transplantation. The assay was immunoSEQ multiplex PCR, and TCRdb's table has in-frame clones only and misses some. The data contain around 26,000 clones, roughly 94% of them seen just once; the ten biggest clones take up more than 0.4%. V was cut by 3 bases and J by 5 bases, with 17 bases left in between. In germline, CDR1 is SGHDN, CDR2 FVKESK. The CDR3 is 15 amino acids. This clone was seen only once. The source material was PBMCs, sampled 156 days after intestinal transplant. The rearrangement uses TRBV14 and TRBJ2-7, with D perhaps being TRBD1 or TRBD2 (5 bases each). The sequence derives from a human patient who received an intestinal transplant, so some T cells may come from the graft donor. CDR3 region: CASSHPLGPTDEQYF. CDR3 nucleotides: TGTGCCAGCAGCCACCCCCTGGGACCGACGGACGAGCAGTACTTC.